This T cell receptor beta chain is drawn from a study of a mutant IDH1 vaccine in newly diagnosed glioma. Study overall: Vaccination was launched 4-6 weeks after radiotherapy alone, or with temozolomide cycles. Previous treatment comprised radiotherapy, temozolomide, or both, mostly both.

This CDR3 is built from 14 residues. After removal of 1 base from V and 1 base from J, the junction contained 1 base not matched to a gene. Germline V CDR1 and CDR2: SGHRS, YFSETQ. Study-level points and caveats: Whatever changes occurred in top peripheral T cell clonotypes seemed unrelated to pseudoprogression.

Measured with immunoSEQ multiplex PCR; TCRdb has only the in-frame clones, and not every one. The sample lists tens of thousands of clones, around 78% occurring once. Sample time point: week 5, during vaccination. It was 300 ug of mutant IDH1 20-mer peptide that made up each vaccine dose, given with topical imiquimod. Details on this clone: Its antigen is unknown.

The receptor was isolated from a man in his fifties or sixties with glioma. The sample in question was PBMCs, obtained from a glioma patient whose treatment included an IDH1 peptide vaccine. The J gene is TRBJ1-1, the V gene TRBV5-1; 7 bases are shared with TRBD1. DNA of the CDR3: TGCGCCAGCAGCTTGAGACAGGGGAACACTGAAGCTTTCTTT. Protein product: CASSLRQGNTEAFF.